The text below deals with one TCR beta chain. These data belong to a study of technical replicates of blood from a few donors. Repertoires were generated with immunoSEQ multiplex PCR, while TCRdb's copy carries only in-frame clones and drops some. Of 50,000 to 65,000 clones in the sample, about 92% are singletons; the top ten hold about 4.5%. This CDR3 is 15 amino acids long. Germline V gene lookup returns CDR1 SGHDN and CDR2 FVKESK. The germline V and J ends were trimmed by 0 bases and 8 bases, with 16 bases remaining between them. The chain carries TRBV14 and TRBJ1-2; D possibly corresponds to TRBD1 (5 bases). Sequencing was performed on PBMCs. This receptor was identified in a human donor in good health. Some clones in this sample may be carry-over from other donors' samples. CDR3 DNA: TGTGCCAGCAGCCAAGATCGTGGTAGGGGAAAGGGCTACACCTTC. This encodes CASSQDRGRGKGYTF.